A selection of T cell receptor beta chains follows, all from one sample in a study of T cells after posttransplantation cyclophosphamide. Produced via immunoSEQ multiplex PCR; TCRdb's table is partial and in-frame only. The table lists roughly 12,000 clones, about nine tenths of them singletons. Sequenced material: PBMCs, taken after allogeneic stem cell transplant with posttransplant cyclophosphamide. The source is a female patient under 45 who received an allogeneic stem cell transplant from an unrelated donor, was CMV-positive, and had no GVHD. Some T cells could come from the graft donor. Both conserved end residues are part of each CDR3. Not every row has a clone size; where given, it reads once, few, many or a size class.

>NA|TRBV25-1
CASSYSNYNSPLHF
>NA|TRBV7-3
CASSAQTGRQYF
>large|TRBV27
CASSPIGGGTSGNTIYF
>NA|TRBV18
CASSLTPGTLNQPQHF
>NA|TRBV18
CASSPVGTGGDEQYF
>NA|TRBV2
CASLKDRTNEKLFF
>NA|TRBV28
CASSIAAGGYEQYF
>NA|TRBV28
CASSYPLGGRTEAFF
>NA|TRBV7-9
CASSARQGLRNSPLHF
>NA|TRBV7-3
CASSLKGDGETQYF
>NA|TRBV30
CAWTHRRGAYTEAFF
>NA|TRBV2
CASSRGTEANYGYTF
>NA|TRBV10-3
CAIARTGGNVEAFF
>NA|TRBV19
CATSQRQTNNSPLHF
>NA|TRBV28
CASVPGIPMIDEQYF
>NA|TRBV18
CASSLSGDTEAFF
>NA|TRBV5-4
CATRQGAASYGYTF
>NA|TRBV29-1
CSVEPMMTGQGAQDGYTF
>NA|TRBV10-3
CAISEGQALEETQYF
>NA|TRBV6-1
CALKDSYNEKLFF
>NA|TRBV27
CASSLRLAGVDTQYF
>NA|TRBV4-1
CASSQANDRAGSGYTF
>NA|TRBV9
CASSLWGHRNTEAFF
>NA|TRBV4-1
CASSQLWGADSPLHF
>once|TRBV19
CASSLWSSYNSPLHF
>NA|TRBV5-1
CASTKTELMNTEAFF
>NA|TRBV19
CASSIMRSTEAFF
>NA|TRBV7-9
CASSETLADQETQYF
>NA|TRBV7-9
CASSSTPGLRAGSEQFF
>NA|TRBV5-1
CASSPGQGEAKNIQYF
>NA|TRBV29-1
CSVSESGNIQYF
>NA|TRBV5-1
CASSLESGNYGYTF
>NA|TRBV14
CASSPWTGEDTQYF
>NA|TRBV7-9
CASSSSDRLNPYEQYF
>NA|TRBV2
CASSGTGREYGYTF
>NA|TRBV29-1
CSAGHSMNTEAFF
>NA|TRBV7-6
CASSLAGLAGVIYEQYF
>NA|TRBV19
CASSIRGNQPQHF
>NA|TRBV2
CASSEIGGRAYEQYF
>NA|TRBV19
CASSVAGFEAFF